The clone carrying this T cell receptor beta chain has just a few counts. This CDR3 is 16 amino acids long. Germline loops: CDR1 LGHNA, CDR2 YNFKEQ. J lost 6 bases, V lost 0 bases, and 4 bases had no gene match. Collection of approximately 9.3 milliliters of peripheral blood was performed for each donor. Each sample yielded at least 6 million isolated PBMCs. These data belong to a study of blood T cells in healthy people across ages. It was with a sample-barcoded 5' primer and a J-beta primer mix that a second PCR of about 6 to 11 cycles was run. TCRdb re-called the 5' RACE reads through MiXCR, storing one row per CDR3 protein. The top ten clones hold roughly 20% of a sample with about 800,000 distinct CDR3 sequences, less than 60% of them seen once.

The source of this sequence is a man older than 75 in good health. Sequencing used blood. The chain combines TRBV4-2 with TRBJ2-2; TRBD2 matches 10 bases. The CDR3 DNA reads TGTGCCAGCAGCCAAGATCGCCTAGCGGGAGCCGGGGAGCTGTTTTTT. Translating gives CASSQDRLAGAGELFF.